This TCR beta chain was identified in a study of human T cells and chemical hapten exposure. Broader study findings: Since the donors had alopecia, their immune response may not be the same as that of healthy people.

In its sample, this clonotype was seen many times. Its antigen is still unknown. Trimming shortened V by 7 bases and J by 5 bases, and 9 bases separated the two germline ends. This CDR3 has 11 residues. Germline V CDR1 and CDR2: SQVTM, ANQGSEA. TCRdb called the RACE reads again in MiXCR, with one record for every CDR3 protein. The repertoire consists of 300,000 to 400,000 distinct CDR3 sequences, with around 7% occurring once and the leading ten covering around 8.4%. Documented time point: patch test 1, 2 weeks after DPC sensitization. As to treatment: therapeutic diphenylcyclopropenone sensitization with weekly scalp DPC. Staff drew blood before applying each patch test.

This receptor was identified in a woman under 30 with alopecia areata. Some clones in this sample may be carry-over from other donors' samples. Here the sequenced sample was whole blood, taken in connection with sensitization to the hapten diphenylcyclopropenone (DPC). V usage is TRBV29-1 and J usage is TRBJ2-1; D perhaps matches TRBD2 (5 bases). CDR3 sequence (DNA): TGCAGCGGTTGGGAGAACAATGAGCAGTTCTTC. Translation gives CSGWENNEQFF.